What follows are 31 T cell receptor beta chains derived from one specimen sequenced in a study of T-cell memory formation after mild COVID-19. TCRdb fed the 5' RACE reads into MiXCR, producing one record per CDR3 protein. The repertoire holds roughly 400,000 distinct CDR3 sequences, with around a sixth as singletons. The sample consisted of PBMCs or a T cell subset sorted from them (not recorded which). The receptors were gathered from a man in his late teens or twenties who had mild COVID-19 (a few samples of this study predate the infection). Cell type and time point are not known.

Remarks on this clonotype: Relative to the germline gene, one junction end is altered; a read error may explain this. The V gene is TRBV15, the J gene TRBJ2-1; weak D call: TRBD2 (5 bases). The germline CDR1 and CDR2 sequences are LNHNV and YYDKDF (reference sequence). CDR3 length: 15 amino acids. CDR3 loop: CATSGEATAGNEQFF. The CDR3 DNA reads as TGTGCCACCAGCGGAGAGGCGACGGCGGGCAATGAGCAGTTCTTC.

The rearrangement uses TRBV5-1 and TRBJ1-2, with 10 nucleotides matching TRBD1. The CDR3 covers 13 residues. The V and J ends lost 4 bases and 9 bases, in that order; junction bases with no gene match: 6. Germline values: CDR1 SGHRS, CDR2 YFSETQ. The CDR3 DNA reads as TGCGCCAGCAGCCCTGGACAGGGGGACAGCTACACCTTC. Encoded protein: CASSPGQGDSYTF.

This clonotype has only one observation. The genes are TRBV5-1 and TRBJ1-1; D is possibly TRBD1 (5 bases). Germline V gene sequence: CDR1 SGHRS, CDR2 YFSETQ. The length of the CDR3 is 15 residues. Trimming left V 2 bases short and J 7 bases short, with 18 bases between. For the CDR3, the DNA is TGCGCCAGCAGCTTTGGGGACGATCCCCCCCGTGAAGCTTTCTTT. It codes for CASSFGDDPPREAFF.

The table lists this clonotype with many counts. The genes are TRBV28 and TRBJ1-2, with unresolved D. Trimming cost V 6 bases and J 6 bases, with 11 bases left between them. The CDR3 totals 12 residues. From germline, CDR1 is MDHEN and CDR2 SYDVKM. The CDR3 DNA reads TGTGCCAGCAGAGGCCCCTACGATGGCTACACCTTC. Its protein is CASRGPYDGYTF.

As concerns this clonotype: The conserved phenylalanine or tryptophan is not found at the CDR3 terminus, so this likely reflects a read error. The V and J genes are TRBV20-1 and TRBJ1-6, with D perhaps TRBD1 (6 bases). The V gene lost 0 bases and the J gene lost 10 bases, with 16 bases spanning the gap. The CDR3 has 15 amino acids. Germline V gives CDR1 DFQATT, CDR2 SNEGSKA (reference sequence). CDR3 region: CSARDRSTGQSPLHS. Here the CDR3 DNA reads TGCAGTGCTAGAGATCGTTCGACAGGCCAATCACCCCTCCACTCT.

This chain uses TRBV7-2 with TRBJ1-5; perhaps TRBD1 as D (5 bases). This CDR3 has 13 residues. Germline V gene data show CDR1 as SGHTA and CDR2 as FQGNSA. V was shortened by 6 bases and J by 8 bases, with 14 bases between the two germline ends. CDR3 nucleotide sequence: TGTGCCAGCAGGGGACCTGGGGGGGAGCCCCAGCATTTT. It encodes CASRGPGGEPQHF. The full variable domain, in which reference TRBV7-2 and TRBJ1-5 provide the parts outside the CDR3, is GAGVSQSPSNKVTEKGKDVELRCDPISGHTALYWYRQSLGQGLEFLIYFQGNSAPDKSGLPSDRFSAERTGGSVSTLTIQRTQQEDSAVYLCASRGPGGEPQHFGDGTRLSIL.

The J gene is TRBJ2-5, the V gene TRBV9, with unresolved D. The germline V and J ends were trimmed by 3 bases and 9 bases, with 12 bases remaining between them. Germline V CDR1 and CDR2: SGDLS, YYNGEE. CDR3 length: 12 amino acids. CDR3 DNA sequence: TGTGCCAGCAGCGGGTCCACGACCTCCCAGTACTTC. Encoded protein: CASSGSTTSQYF.

The sample holds a few counts of this clonotype. The chain links TRBV7-8 to TRBJ2-5; 7 nucleotides match TRBD1. CDR1 SGHVS and CDR2 FQNEAQ come from the germline V gene. V was clipped by 1 base and J by 3 bases; unmatched bases: 8. CDR3 length: 16 residues. CDR3: CASSLVGGREKETQYF. CDR3 in DNA: TGTGCCAGCAGCTTAGTAGGGGGCCGGGAAAAAGAGACCCAGTACTTC. Based on the CDR3 plus reference TRBV7-8 and TRBJ2-5, the full variable domain is GAGVSQSPRYKVAKRGQDVALRCDPISGHVSLFWYQQALGQGPEFLTYFQNEAQLDKSGLPSDRFFAERPEGSVSTLKIQRTQQEDSAVYLCASSLVGGREKETQYFGPGTRLLVL.

The chain uses TRBV6-2 or TRBV6-3 and TRBJ2-3; TRBD2 matches 8 bases. The V and J ends lost 6 bases and 5 bases, in that order; junction bases with no gene match: 4. Germline values: CDR1 MNHEY, CDR2 SVGEGT. The CDR3 consists of 13 residues. Written as DNA, the CDR3 is TGTGCCAGCAGGAAGACTAGCGAAGATACGCAGTATTTT. This gives the protein CASRKTSEDTQYF.

The rearrangement joins TRBV6-5 to TRBJ1-2, with a possible D match to TRBD1 (6 bases). Trimming removed 6 bases at V and 4 bases at J, with 24 bases between. The CDR3 spans 17 residues. The germline V gene has CDR1 MNHEY and CDR2 SVGAGI. The CDR3 here is CASSYTRLGQYSYGYTF. DNA of the CDR3: TGTGCCAGCAGCTACACTAGACTCGGACAGTACTCCTATGGCTACACCTTC.

V and J are TRBV12-3 or TRBV12-4 and TRBJ2-2; TRBD1 aligns across 8 bases. The junction had 5 bases not matched to a gene; V was cut back by 6 bases and J by 2 bases. The CDR3 consists of 15 residues. In nucleotides, the CDR3 is TGTGCCAGCAGCCGGACAGGGTACAACACCGGGGAGCTGTTTTTT. Its protein product is CASSRTGYNTGELFF.

This sequence joins TRBV7-2 and TRBJ1-1; D gene unclear. The CDR3 runs to 14 residues. CDR1 and CDR2 (germline): SGHTA, FQGNSA. Trimming left V 5 bases short and J 2 bases short, with 12 bases between. The CDR3 reads CASSPSGVNTEAFF. In DNA, the CDR3 is TGTGCCAGCAGCCCCAGTGGGGTAAACACTGAAGCTTTCTTT.

The chain joins TRBV9 to TRBJ2-2; TRBD2 is a possible D gene (6 bases). The CDR3 is 15 amino acids. From germline, CDR1 is SGDLS and CDR2 YYNGEE. Between the trimmed V and J ends, which lost 6 bases and 3 bases, there was a span of 15 bases. The CDR3 region is CASKGGDTDTGELFF. CDR3 bases: TGTGCCAGCAAGGGCGGGGATACGGACACCGGGGAGCTGTTTTTT.

The chain employs TRBV6-9 and TRBJ2-2; D perhaps matches TRBD1 (6 bases). The CDR3 has 18 residues. Germline CDR1 and CDR2: MNHGY and SVAAGI. Deletions cut 2 bases from V and 4 bases from J, with 20 bases between. The CDR3 loop is CASSYRATGIRCTGELFF. The CDR3 DNA sequence: TGTGCCAGCAGTTATCGGGCGACAGGTATTCGTTGCACCGGGGAGCTGTTTTTT.

This clonotype was picked up many times. This chain connects TRBV4-3 to TRBJ2-2; D is possibly TRBD2 (5 bases). The CDR3 has 16 amino acids. The germline CDR1 and CDR2 sequences are LGHNA and YSLEER. Trimming took off 1 base at V and 9 bases at J, with 18 bases between the two ends. CDR3 loop: CASSQVGRAKGRELFF. Written as DNA, the CDR3 is TGCGCCAGCAGCCAAGTTGGGCGGGCCAAGGGCCGGGAGCTGTTTTTT.

This clonotype was counted only a few times. The CDR3 here is CASSIQTRGRENTEAFF. The CDR3 DNA reads TGTGCCAGTAGTATCCAGACCCGCGGACGGGAGAACACTGAAGCTTTCTTT. This sequence joins TRBV19 and TRBJ1-1; D unclear. Germline loops: CDR1 LNHDA, CDR2 SQIVND (reference sequence). V lost 3 bases to trimming and J lost 1 base, with 18 bases between them. CDR3 length equals 17 residues.

This clonotype was seen repeatedly, ten times or more. The V call is TRBV12-3 or TRBV12-4, the J call TRBJ2-6; D is ambiguous. With 6 bases removed from V and 1 base from J, the gap between germline ends came to 7 bases. The CDR3 contains 14 residues. In DNA form, the CDR3 reads TGTGCCAGCAGCGGTCCTTCTGGGGCCAACGTCCTGACTTTC. It encodes CASSGPSGANVLTF.

The chain joins TRBV9 to TRBJ2-3, with D possibly being TRBD1 (6 bases). V gave up 0 bases and J gave up 4 bases, with 12 bases separating them. The germline gives CDR1 SGDLS, CDR2 YYNGEE. The CDR3 covers 15 residues. CDR3 DNA: TGTGCCAGCAGCGTAGTCGCAGGGGCCCCAGATACGCAGTATTTT. Its protein product is CASSVVAGAPDTQYF.

This clonotype was seen a few times. The chain links TRBV5-1 to TRBJ1-1; D is unresolved. The CDR3 contains 15 residues. V was cut by 2 bases and J by 2 bases, with 13 bases left in between. Germline-derived CDR1 and CDR2 are SGHRS and YFSETQ. The DNA for the CDR3 is TGCGCCAGCAGCTTCCTGATTCCTGATAACACTGAAGCTTTCTTT. Translating it yields CASSFLIPDNTEAFF.

This clonotype was detected a few times. The chain links TRBV20-1 to TRBJ1-4, with a possible D match to TRBD1 (5 bases). Germline V gene lookup returns CDR1 DFQATT and CDR2 SNEGSKA (reference sequence). There are 14 residues in the CDR3. V lost 1 base to trimming and J lost 6 bases, with 12 bases between them. The CDR3 loop is CSARGAGTYEKLFF. The CDR3 DNA reads TGCAGTGCTAGAGGAGCCGGGACTTATGAAAAACTGTTTTTT.

The J gene is TRBJ1-1, the V gene TRBV5-1; possibly TRBD1 for D (5 bases). Looked up from germline, CDR1 is SGHRS and CDR2 is YFSETQ. Trimming removed 1 base from V and 0 bases from J, with 19 bases in between. The CDR3 is made up of 18 amino acids. CDR3 sequence: CASSLRGTAQPVNTEAFF. DNA for the CDR3: TGCGCCAGCAGCTTGAGGGGCACAGCGCAACCCGTGAACACTGAAGCTTTCTTT.

This clonotype was seen ten or more times. The chain links TRBV12-3 or TRBV12-4 to TRBJ1-2; the D gene is possibly TRBD1 (5 bases). The ends were cut back, 7 bases at V and 4 bases at J, with 13 bases in the middle. This CDR3 has 13 amino acids. In DNA form, the CDR3 reads TGTGCCAGCATACCAGGGTGGGGCTATGGCTACACCTTC. Residues: CASIPGWGYGYTF.

The sample holds a few counts of this clonotype. The V gene is TRBV4-3, the J gene TRBJ1-2; D is unresolved. This CDR3 region has 15 residues. Germline loops: CDR1 LGHNA, CDR2 YSLEER. V was pared by 0 bases and J by 8 bases, with 16 bases between. CDR3 in amino acids: CASSQDPQFFYGYTF. Here the CDR3 DNA reads TGCGCCAGCAGCCAAGACCCGCAATTCTTCTACGGCTACACCTTC.

This clonotype was detected only a few times. The CDR3 reads CASRGTSGAAADTQYF. The CDR3 nucleotides read TGTGCCAGCAGGGGGACTAGCGGGGCAGCGGCAGATACGCAGTATTTT. V and J are TRBV2 and TRBJ2-3, with 13 bases aligning to TRBD2. The ends lost 6 bases at V and 4 bases at J; junction bases unmatched: 7. This CDR3 region has 16 residues. Germline values: CDR1 SNHLY, CDR2 FYNNEI. The full variable domain, completed using reference TRBV2 and TRBJ2-3, is EPEVTQTPSHQVTQMGQEVILRCVPISNHLYFYWYRQILGQKVEFLVSFYNNEISEKSEIFDDQFSVERPDGSNFTLKIRSTKLEDSAMYFCASRGTSGAAADTQYFGPGTRLTVL.

The V gene is TRBV30, the J gene TRBJ1-2; TRBD1 matches at 7 bases. V was pared by 5 bases and J by 6 bases, with 0 bases of the junction left unmatched. The CDR3 loop spans 10 amino acids. The V gene's germline CDR1 is GTSNPN and CDR2 SVGIG (reference sequence). The CDR3 protein is CAWGTDGYTF. The CDR3 nucleotides read TGTGCCTGGGGGACAGATGGCTACACCTTC.

In this sample, this clonotype turned up a few times. V gene TRBV5-5 combines with J gene TRBJ1-6; 8 nucleotides align to TRBD1. V dropped 3 bases and J dropped 9; count of bases not matched to a gene: 8. Germline V gene data show CDR1 as SGHKS and CDR2 as YYEKEE (reference sequence). The CDR3 runs to 15 residues. CDR3 sequence (DNA): TGTGCCAGCAGCTGGGCCGGGACAGGAACTTCACCCCTCCACTTT. Protein: CASSWAGTGTSPLHF.

This clonotype was picked up a small number of times. The rearrangement links TRBV11-2 to TRBJ2-7; D possibly corresponds to TRBD1 (5 bases). The CDR3 covers 13 residues. The germline V and J ends were trimmed by 5 bases and 6 bases, with 14 bases remaining between them. Germline CDR1 reads SGHAT; CDR2 reads FQNNGV. CDR3 loop: CASSVLTDSEQYF. The CDR3 DNA sequence: TGTGCCAGCAGCGTGTTGACTGACAGCGAGCAGTACTTC. The full variable domain, with the rest looked up from reference TRBV11-2 and TRBJ2-7, is EAGVAQSPRYKIIEKRQSVAFWCNPISGHATLYWYQQILGQGPKLLIQFQNNGVVDDSQLPKDRFSAERLKGVDSTLKIQPAKLEDSAVYLCASSVLTDSEQYFGPGTRLTVT.

This clonotype was found a few times. The chain links TRBV5-1 to TRBJ1-2; the D is unclear. Germline lookup yields CDR1 SGHRS and CDR2 YFSETQ. Trimming took 4 bases from V and 6 from J, leaving 19 bases between them. The CDR3 is 15 amino acids. This CDR3 is CASSTNSGPGHGYTF. The CDR3 DNA sequence: TGCGCCAGCAGCACGAACTCCGGACCTGGGCATGGCTACACCTTC.

This clonotype appeared a few times. V is TRBV20-1 and J is TRBJ2-3; 8 bases agree with TRBD2. The J segment lost 2 bases and the V segment lost 3 bases, leaving 7 bases of the junction unmatched. Per the germline V gene, CDR1 is DFQATT and CDR2 is SNEGSKA (reference sequence). The CDR3 contains 15 residues. For the CDR3, the DNA is TGCAGTGCTAGCCGGGGGGGGACTTACACAGATACGCAGTATTTT. Encoded protein: CSASRGGTYTDTQYF.

The chain joins TRBV4-3 to TRBJ1-6; D is unclear. Germline CDR1 and CDR2: LGHNA and YSLEER. V was clipped by 0 bases and J by 9 bases, with 15 bases between them. This CDR3 has 16 residues. CDR3 in amino acids: CASSQDPPSKGSPLHF. In DNA form, the CDR3 reads TGCGCCAGCAGCCAAGATCCCCCCAGTAAGGGTTCACCCCTCCACTTT.

The chain is built from TRBV7-6 and TRBJ2-7; unclear D gene. The V and J ends lost 2 bases and 5 bases respectively, with 10 bases between them. The CDR3 totals 13 residues. Germline CDR1 and CDR2: SGHVS and FNYEAQ. In DNA, the CDR3 is TGTGCCAGCAGCTTATTAAGGGCCGACGAGCAGTACTTC. This gives the protein CASSLLRADEQYF.